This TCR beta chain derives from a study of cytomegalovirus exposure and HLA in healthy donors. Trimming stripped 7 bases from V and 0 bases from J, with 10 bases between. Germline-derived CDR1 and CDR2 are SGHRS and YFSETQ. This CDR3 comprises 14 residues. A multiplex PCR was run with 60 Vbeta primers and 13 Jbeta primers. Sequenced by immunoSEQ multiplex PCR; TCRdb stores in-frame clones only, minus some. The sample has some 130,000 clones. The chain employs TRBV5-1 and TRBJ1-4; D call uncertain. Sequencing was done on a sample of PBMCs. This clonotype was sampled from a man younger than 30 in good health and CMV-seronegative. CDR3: CASRLGATNEKLFF. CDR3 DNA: TGCGCCAGCCGTCTCGGGGCAACTAATGAAAAACTGTTTTTT.